The next 10 T cell receptor beta chains were all read from a single sample in a study of shared clonotypes between healthy human individuals. Naivety among CD8 cells was defined by CD45RO negativity and positive CCR7 selection, thereby excluding terminally differentiated effector memory CD45RA+ cells. The table came from immunoSEQ multiplex PCR; TCRdb's copy has only in-frame clones and leaves some out. The sample contains roughly 2,000,000 clones, 85% to 95% of which appear only once. The sequenced sample consisted of naive CD8+ T cells from PBMCs. These receptor sequences come from a man between 18 and 29 years old in good health. Some clones in this sample may be carry-over from other donors' samples.

The rearrangement links TRBV27 to TRBJ1-5; a weak D match, TRBD1 (6 bases). The V gene lost 3 bases and the J gene lost 7 bases, with 16 bases spanning the gap. Per germline, CDR1 MNHEY and CDR2 SMNVEV (reference sequence). The CDR3 spans 15 residues. CDR3 sequence reads: CASSFYGQIGQPQHF. The CDR3 DNA reads as TGTGCCAGCAGTTTCTATGGACAGATAGGACAGCCCCAGCATTTT.

The chain couples TRBV14 to TRBJ2-7, with 8 bases identical to TRBD1. This CDR3 has 13 amino acids. The junction had 4 bases not matched to a gene; V was cut back by 6 bases and J by 3 bases. Germline lookup yields CDR1 SGHDN and CDR2 FVKESK. CDR3 amino acids: CASRRDRGYEQYF. The CDR3 DNA sequence: TGTGCCAGCAGACGCGACAGGGGCTACGAGCAGTACTTC.

The rearrangement joins TRBV29-1 to TRBJ2-1; 9 bases agree with TRBD2. The CDR3 extends over 14 amino acids. In germline, CDR1 is SQVTM, CDR2 ANQGSEA. The ends lost 7 bases at V and 8 bases at J; junction bases unmatched: 12. The CDR3 sequence is CSAPPAGGPHEQFF. CDR3 in DNA: TGCAGCGCTCCCCCGGCGGGAGGGCCCCATGAGCAGTTCTTC.

This chain uses TRBV19 with TRBJ1-1; D remains ambiguous. The length of the CDR3 is 13 residues. CDR1 LNHDA and CDR2 SQIVND come from the germline V gene (reference sequence). V lost 3 bases and J 7 bases, leaving 12 bases between the germline ends. The CDR3 sequence is CASSISAPLEAFF. In DNA, the CDR3 is TGTGCCAGTAGTATCAGCGCGCCACTTGAAGCTTTCTTT.

Remarks on this clone: The same CDR3 also results from other DNA sequences found in this sample. The rearrangement uses TRBV27 and TRBJ2-7, with D uncertain. The CDR3 runs 14 residues. V dropped 0 bases and J dropped 0 bases, with 6 bases sitting between them. Looked up from germline, CDR1 is MNHEY and CDR2 is SMNVEV (reference sequence). CDR3 bases: TGTGCCAGCAGTTTATCCTCGAGCTCCTACGAGCAGTACTTC. This translates into CASSLSSSSYEQYF.

The rearrangement joins TRBV6-5 to TRBJ1-2; D perhaps matches TRBD1 (6 bases). Germline CDR1 and CDR2: MNHEY and SVGAGI. The CDR3 is 13 residues long. V lost 4 bases, J lost 9 bases, and 15 bases lay in between. The CDR3 sequence: CASSLTGSRSYTF. CDR3 nucleotides: TGTGCCAGCAGTTTAACAGGGAGTCGGAGCTACACCTTC.

The rearrangement links TRBV9 to TRBJ2-2, with TRBD1 as a possible D gene (6 bases). Deletions cut 0 bases from V and 4 bases from J, with 13 bases between. Germline assignment: CDR1 SGDLS and CDR2 YYNGEE. The CDR3 is 16 amino acids. This chain's CDR3 is CASSVGVRGGTGELFF. In DNA, the CDR3 is TGTGCCAGCAGCGTAGGAGTCAGGGGTGGCACCGGGGAGCTGTTTTTT.

The V gene is TRBV11-2, the J gene TRBJ2-4, with D unclear. V lost 4 bases, J lost 0 bases, and 7 bases lay in between. The length of the CDR3 is 14 residues. The germline V gene encodes CDR1 SGHAT and CDR2 FQNNGV. In DNA, the CDR3 is TGTGCCAGCAGCTCGGACCTAGCCAAAAACATTCAGTACTTC. Translating it yields CASSSDLAKNIQYF. Full variable domain (outside the CDR3, taken from reference TRBV11-2 and TRBJ2-4): EAGVAQSPRYKIIEKRQSVAFWCNPISGHATLYWYQQILGQGPKLLIQFQNNGVVDDSQLPKDRFSAERLKGVDSTLKIQPAKLEDSAVYLCASSSDLAKNIQYFGAGTRLSVL.

This clone was picked up a small number of times. This sequence joins TRBV9 and TRBJ1-5; weak D call: TRBD1 (5 bases). CDR1 and CDR2 from the germline V gene are SGDLS and YYNGEE. This CDR3 contains 15 residues. V lost 4 bases and J 4 bases, leaving 15 bases between the germline ends. CDR3 nucleotides: TGTGCCAGCAGCACAACCGGGACGGAGAATCAGCCCCAGCATTTT. It specifies CASSTTGTENQPQHF.

The rearrangement joins TRBV28 to TRBJ2-7; TRBD2 might be the D (6 bases). From germline, CDR1 is MDHEN and CDR2 SYDVKM. The V end was cut by 6 bases, the J end by 4 bases, with 16 bases between. CDR3 length: 14 amino acids. The CDR3 region is CASRSSGGGYEQYF. In DNA, the CDR3 is TGTGCCAGCAGATCAAGCGGAGGAGGGTACGAGCAGTACTTC.